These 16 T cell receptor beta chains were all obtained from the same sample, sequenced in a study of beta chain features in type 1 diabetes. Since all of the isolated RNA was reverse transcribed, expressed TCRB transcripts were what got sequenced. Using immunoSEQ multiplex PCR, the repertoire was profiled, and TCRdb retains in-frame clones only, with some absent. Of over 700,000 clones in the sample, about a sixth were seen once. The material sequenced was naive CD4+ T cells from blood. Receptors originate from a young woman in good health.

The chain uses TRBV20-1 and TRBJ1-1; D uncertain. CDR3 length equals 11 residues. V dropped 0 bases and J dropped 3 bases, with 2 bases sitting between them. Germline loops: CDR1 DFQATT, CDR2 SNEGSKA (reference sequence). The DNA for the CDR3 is TGCAGTGCTAGAGAGCACACTGAAGCTTTCTTT. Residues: CSAREHTEAFF.

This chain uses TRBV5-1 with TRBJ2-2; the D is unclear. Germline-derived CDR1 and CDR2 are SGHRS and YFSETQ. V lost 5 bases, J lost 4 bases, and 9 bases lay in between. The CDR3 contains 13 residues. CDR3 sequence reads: CASRVPFTGELFF. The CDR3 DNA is TGCGCCAGCAGGGTCCCTTTCACCGGGGAGCTGTTTTTT.

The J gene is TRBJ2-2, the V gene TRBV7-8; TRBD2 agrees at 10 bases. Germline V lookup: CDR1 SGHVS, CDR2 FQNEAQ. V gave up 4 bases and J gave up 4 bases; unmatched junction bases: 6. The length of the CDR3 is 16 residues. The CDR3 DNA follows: TGTGCCAGCAGCTCCTCGGCTAGCGGGGGCACCGGGGAGCTGTTTTTT. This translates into CASSSSASGGTGELFF.

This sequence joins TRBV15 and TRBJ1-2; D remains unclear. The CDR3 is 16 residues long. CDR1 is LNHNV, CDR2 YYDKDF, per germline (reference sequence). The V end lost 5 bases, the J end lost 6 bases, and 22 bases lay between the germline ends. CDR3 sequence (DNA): TGTGCCACCAGCCGGGGTGCGTTCGGACTAAGCCATGGCTACACCTTC. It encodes CATSRGAFGLSHGYTF.

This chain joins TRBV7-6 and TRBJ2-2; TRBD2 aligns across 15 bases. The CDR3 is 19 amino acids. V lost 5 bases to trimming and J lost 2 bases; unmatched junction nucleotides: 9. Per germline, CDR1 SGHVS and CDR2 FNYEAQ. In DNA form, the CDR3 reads TGTGCCAGCAGCCTACAAAGGACTAGCGGGAGGGCCAACACCGGGGAGCTGTTTTTT. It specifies CASSLQRTSGRANTGELFF. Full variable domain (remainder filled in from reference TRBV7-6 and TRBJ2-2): GAGVSQSPRYKVTKRGQDVALRCDPISGHVSLYWYRQALGQGPEFLTYFNYEAQQDKSGLPNDRFSAERPEGSISTLTIQRTEQRDSAMYRCASSLQRTSGRANTGELFFGEGSRLTVL.

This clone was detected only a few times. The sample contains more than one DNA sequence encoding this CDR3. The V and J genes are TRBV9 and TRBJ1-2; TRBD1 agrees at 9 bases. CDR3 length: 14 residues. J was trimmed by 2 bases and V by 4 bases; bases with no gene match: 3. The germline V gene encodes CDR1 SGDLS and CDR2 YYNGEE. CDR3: CASSPGTGNYGYTF. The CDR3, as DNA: TGTGCCAGCAGCCCAGGGACAGGGAACTATGGCTACACCTTC.

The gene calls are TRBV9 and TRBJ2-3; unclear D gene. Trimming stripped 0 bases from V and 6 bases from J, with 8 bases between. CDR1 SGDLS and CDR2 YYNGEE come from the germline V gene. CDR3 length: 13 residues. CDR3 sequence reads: CASSVATGDTQYF. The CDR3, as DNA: TGTGCCAGCAGCGTAGCTACTGGGGATACGCAGTATTTT.

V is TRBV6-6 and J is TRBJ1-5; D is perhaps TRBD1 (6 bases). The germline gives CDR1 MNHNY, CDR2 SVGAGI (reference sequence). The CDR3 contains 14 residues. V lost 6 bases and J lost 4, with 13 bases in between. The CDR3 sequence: CASSRTGPNQPQHF. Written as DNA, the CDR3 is TGTGCCAGCAGCCGCACAGGGCCAAATCAGCCCCAGCATTTT.

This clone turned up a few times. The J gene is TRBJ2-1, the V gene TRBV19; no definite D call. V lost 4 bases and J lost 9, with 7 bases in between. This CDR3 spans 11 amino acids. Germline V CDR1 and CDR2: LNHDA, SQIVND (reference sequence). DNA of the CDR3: TGTGCCAGTAGTAGCTACGGTGAGCAGTTCTTC. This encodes CASSSYGEQFF. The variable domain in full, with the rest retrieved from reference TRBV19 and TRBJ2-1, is DGGITQSPKYLFRKEGQNVTLSCEQNLNHDAMYWYRQDPGQGLRLIYYSQIVNDFQKGDIAEGYSVSREKKESFPLTVTSAQKNPTAFYLCASSSYGEQFFGPGTRLTVL.

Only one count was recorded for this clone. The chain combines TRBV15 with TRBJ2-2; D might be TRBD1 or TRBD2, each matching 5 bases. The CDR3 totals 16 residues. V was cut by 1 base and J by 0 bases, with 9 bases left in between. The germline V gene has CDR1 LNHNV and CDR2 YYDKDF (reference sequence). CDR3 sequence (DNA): TGTGCCACCAGCAGAGCGGGGACCCCGAACACCGGGGAGCTGTTTTTT. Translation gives CATSRAGTPNTGELFF.

CDR3 protein: CASSQTTGPAMTGELFF. The DNA of the CDR3 is TGCGCCAGCAGCCAAACGACGGGCCCAGCAATGACCGGGGAGCTGTTTTTT. V and J are TRBV4-1 and TRBJ2-2; D is uncertain. V was shortened by 2 bases and J by 5 bases, with 18 bases between the two germline ends. CDR1 and CDR2 (germline): MGHRA, YSYEKL. This CDR3 has 17 amino acids.

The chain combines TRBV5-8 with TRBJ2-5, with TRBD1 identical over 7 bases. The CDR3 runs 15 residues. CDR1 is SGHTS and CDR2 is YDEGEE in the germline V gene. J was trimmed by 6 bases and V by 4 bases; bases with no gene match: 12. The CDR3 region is CASSQGQGGYKTQYF. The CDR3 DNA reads TGTGCCAGCAGCCAGGGACAAGGGGGCTACAAGACCCAGTACTTC.

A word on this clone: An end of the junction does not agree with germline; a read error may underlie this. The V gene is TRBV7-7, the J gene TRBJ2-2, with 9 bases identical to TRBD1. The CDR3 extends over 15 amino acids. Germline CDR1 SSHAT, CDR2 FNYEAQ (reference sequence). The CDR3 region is CASSPRTGAAGELFF. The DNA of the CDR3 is TGTGCTAGCAGCCCCCGGACAGGGGCGGCCGGGGAGCTGTTTTTT.

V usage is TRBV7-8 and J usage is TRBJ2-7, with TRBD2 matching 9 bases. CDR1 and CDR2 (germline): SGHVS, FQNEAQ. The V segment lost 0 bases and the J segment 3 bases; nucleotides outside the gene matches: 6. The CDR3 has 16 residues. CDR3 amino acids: CASSLASGSFVYEQYF. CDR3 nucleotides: TGTGCCAGCAGCTTAGCTAGCGGGAGCTTTGTCTACGAGCAGTACTTC.

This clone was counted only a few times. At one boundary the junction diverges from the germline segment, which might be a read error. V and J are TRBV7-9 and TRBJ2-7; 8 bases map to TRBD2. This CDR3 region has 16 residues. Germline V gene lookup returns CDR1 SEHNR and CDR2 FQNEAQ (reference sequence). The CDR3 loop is CASSLGGGLASFEQYF. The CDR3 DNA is TGTGCCAGCAGCTTAGGTGGTGGACTAGCCTCCTTCGAGCAGTACTTC.

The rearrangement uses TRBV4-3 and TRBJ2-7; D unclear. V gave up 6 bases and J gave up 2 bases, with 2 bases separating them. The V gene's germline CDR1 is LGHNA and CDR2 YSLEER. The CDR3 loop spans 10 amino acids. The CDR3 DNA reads TGCGCCAGCAGAGCCTACGAGCAGTACTTC. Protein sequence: CASRAYEQYF.